Here is one TCR beta chain with its context. This specimen belongs to a study of blood T cell repertoires in COVID-19. In the source study's methods: Nucleated cell counts were estimated from reference gene primer amplification. Only in-frame clones appear in the TCRdb table, and some are missing; sequencing was by immunoSEQ multiplex PCR. That table furnishes V, J and clone size, whereas the DNA furnished D and trimming. The sample carries about 190,000 clones, less than 85% recorded once. The sample comprised peripheral blood. The origin of this receptor is a man aged 45-65 years who had recovered from COVID-19.

The CDR3 here is CASSFWGQGSVEQFF. The CDR3 nucleotides read TGTGCCAGCAGCTTTTGGGGACAGGGGTCCGTTGAGCAGTTCTTC. The chain links TRBV5-6 to TRBJ2-1; 10 bases are a match to TRBD1. Looked up from germline, CDR1 is SGHDT and CDR2 is YYEEEE. The CDR3 contains 15 residues. The V segment lost 2 bases and the J segment 9 bases; nucleotides outside the gene matches: 8.